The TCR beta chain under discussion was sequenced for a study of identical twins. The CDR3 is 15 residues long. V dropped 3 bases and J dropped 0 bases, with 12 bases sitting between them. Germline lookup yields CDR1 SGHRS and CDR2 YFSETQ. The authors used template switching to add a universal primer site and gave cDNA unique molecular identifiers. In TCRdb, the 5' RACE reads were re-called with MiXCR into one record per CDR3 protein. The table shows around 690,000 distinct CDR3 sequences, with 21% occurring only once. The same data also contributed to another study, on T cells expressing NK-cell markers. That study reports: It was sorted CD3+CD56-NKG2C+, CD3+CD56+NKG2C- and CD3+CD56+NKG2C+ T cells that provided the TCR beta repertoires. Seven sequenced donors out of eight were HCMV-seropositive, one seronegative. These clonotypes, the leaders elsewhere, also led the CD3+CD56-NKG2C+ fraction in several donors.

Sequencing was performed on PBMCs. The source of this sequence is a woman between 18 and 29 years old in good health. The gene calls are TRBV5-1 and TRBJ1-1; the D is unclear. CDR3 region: CASSSTLPLNTEAFF. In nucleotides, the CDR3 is TGCGCCAGCAGCTCAACATTACCCCTGAACACTGAAGCTTTCTTT.